This T cell receptor (beta chain) was retrieved from a study of cytomegalovirus exposure and HLA in healthy donors. A remark on this clone: Its cognate antigen is unknown.

Study findings and constraints: It was reported that the classifier diagnosed cytomegalovirus status with high specificity and sensitivity in both the original and validation cohorts. Despite most TCR sequences being rare, some public TCRs occurred in many donors.

The protocol was immunoSEQ multiplex PCR, while the TCRdb copy is restricted to in-frame clones and leaves out a portion. This sample has about 160,000 clones, with 85% to 90% found just once. CDR1 SEHNR and CDR2 FQNEAQ come from the germline V gene (reference sequence). The CDR3 extends over 17 amino acids. With 0 bases clipped from V and 3 bases from J, the junction kept 6 bases outside the gene matches. This rearrangement joins TRBV7-9 to TRBJ2-1; 9 bases align to TRBD2. Input material: PBMCs. This clonotype was obtained from a man aged 18 to 29 in good health and CMV-seropositive. The CDR3 DNA sequence: TGTGCCAGCAGCTTAGCGCAGAGCGGGAGGCTCTACAATGAGCAGTTCTTC. Residues: CASSLAQSGRLYNEQFF.